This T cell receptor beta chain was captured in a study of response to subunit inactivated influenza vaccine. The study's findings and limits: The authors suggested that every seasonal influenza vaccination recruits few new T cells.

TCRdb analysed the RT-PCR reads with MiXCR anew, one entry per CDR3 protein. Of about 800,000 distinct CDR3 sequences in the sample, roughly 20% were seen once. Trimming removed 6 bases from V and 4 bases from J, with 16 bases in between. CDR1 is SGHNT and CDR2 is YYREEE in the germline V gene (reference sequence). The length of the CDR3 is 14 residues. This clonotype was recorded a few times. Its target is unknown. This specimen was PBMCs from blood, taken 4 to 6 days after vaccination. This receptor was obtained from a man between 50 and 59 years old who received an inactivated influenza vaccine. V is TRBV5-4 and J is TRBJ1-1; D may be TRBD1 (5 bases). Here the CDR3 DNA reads TGTGCCAGCACCCTCGACAGTGGGAGCACTGAAGCTTTCTTT. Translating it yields CASTLDSGSTEAFF.